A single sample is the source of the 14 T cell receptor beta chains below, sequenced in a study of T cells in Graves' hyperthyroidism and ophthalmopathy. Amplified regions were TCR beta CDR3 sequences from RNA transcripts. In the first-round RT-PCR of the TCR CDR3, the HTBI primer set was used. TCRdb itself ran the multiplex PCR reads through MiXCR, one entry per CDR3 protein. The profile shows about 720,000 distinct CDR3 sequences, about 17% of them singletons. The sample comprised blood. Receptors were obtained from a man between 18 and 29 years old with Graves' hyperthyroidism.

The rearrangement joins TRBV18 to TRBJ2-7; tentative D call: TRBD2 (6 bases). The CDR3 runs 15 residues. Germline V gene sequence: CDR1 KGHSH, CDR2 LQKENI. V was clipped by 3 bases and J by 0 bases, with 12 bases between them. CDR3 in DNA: TGTGCCAGCTCACCCCCGGGGGTCCTCTCCTACGAGCAGTACTTC. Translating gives CASSPPGVLSYEQYF.

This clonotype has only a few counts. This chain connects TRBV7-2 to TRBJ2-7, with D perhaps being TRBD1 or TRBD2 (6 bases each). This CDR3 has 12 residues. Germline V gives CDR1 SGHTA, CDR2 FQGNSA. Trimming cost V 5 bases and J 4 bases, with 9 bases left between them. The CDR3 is CASSAGQYEQYF. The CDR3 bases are TGTGCCAGCAGCGCGGGACAATACGAGCAGTACTTC.

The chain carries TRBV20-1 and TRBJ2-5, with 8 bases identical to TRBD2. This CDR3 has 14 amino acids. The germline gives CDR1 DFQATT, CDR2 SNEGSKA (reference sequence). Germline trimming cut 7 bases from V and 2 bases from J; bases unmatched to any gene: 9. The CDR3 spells CSVQRGSVQETQYF. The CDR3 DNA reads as TGCAGTGTCCAGCGGGGGAGTGTTCAAGAGACCCAGTACTTC.

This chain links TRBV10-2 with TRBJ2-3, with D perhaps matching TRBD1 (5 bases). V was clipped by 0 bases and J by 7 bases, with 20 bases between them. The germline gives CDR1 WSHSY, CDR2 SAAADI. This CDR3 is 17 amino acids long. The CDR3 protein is CASSESTRRLKGNTQYF. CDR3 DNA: TGCGCCAGCAGTGAGTCGACCAGGCGTCTGAAGGGGAATACGCAGTATTTT.

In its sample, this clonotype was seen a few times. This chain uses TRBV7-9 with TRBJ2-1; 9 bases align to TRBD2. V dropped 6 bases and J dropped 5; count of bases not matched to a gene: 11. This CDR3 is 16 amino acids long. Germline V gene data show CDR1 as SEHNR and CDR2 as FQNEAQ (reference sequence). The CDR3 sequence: CASRSALAGYHNEQFF. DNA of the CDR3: TGTGCCAGCAGGAGTGCACTAGCGGGTTACCACAATGAGCAGTTCTTC. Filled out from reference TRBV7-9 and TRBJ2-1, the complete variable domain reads DTGVSQNPRHKITKRGQNVTFRCDPISEHNRLYWYRQTLGQGPEFLTYFQNEAQLEKSRLLSDRFSAERPKGSFSTLEIQRTEQGDSAMYLCASRSALAGYHNEQFFGPGTRLTVL.

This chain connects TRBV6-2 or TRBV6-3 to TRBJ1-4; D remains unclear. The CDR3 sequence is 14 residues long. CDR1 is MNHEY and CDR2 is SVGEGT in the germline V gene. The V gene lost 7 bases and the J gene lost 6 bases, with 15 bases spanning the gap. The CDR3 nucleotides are TGTGCCAGCATGTCACCGCCTGAGGATGAAAAACTGTTTTTT. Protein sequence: CASMSPPEDEKLFF.

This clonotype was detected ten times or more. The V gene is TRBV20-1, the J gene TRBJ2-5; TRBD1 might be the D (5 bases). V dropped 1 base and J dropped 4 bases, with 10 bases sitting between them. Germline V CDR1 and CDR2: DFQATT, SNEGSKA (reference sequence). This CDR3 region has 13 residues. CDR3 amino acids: CSARVGRGETQYF. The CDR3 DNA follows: TGCAGTGCTAGAGTAGGAAGGGGAGAGACCCAGTACTTC.

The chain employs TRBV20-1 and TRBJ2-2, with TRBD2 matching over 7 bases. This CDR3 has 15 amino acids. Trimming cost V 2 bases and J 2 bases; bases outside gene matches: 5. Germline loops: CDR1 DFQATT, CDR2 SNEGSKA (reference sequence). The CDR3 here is CSARLAAINTGELFF. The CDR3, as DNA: TGCAGTGCTAGACTAGCGGCCATAAACACCGGGGAGCTGTTTTTT.

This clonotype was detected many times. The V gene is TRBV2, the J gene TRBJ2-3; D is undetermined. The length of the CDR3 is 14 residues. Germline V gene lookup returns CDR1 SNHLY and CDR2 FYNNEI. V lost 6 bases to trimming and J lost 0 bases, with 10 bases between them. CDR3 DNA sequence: TGTGCCAGCAGGGGCATGTCCAGCACAGATACGCAGTATTTT. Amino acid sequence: CASRGMSSTDTQYF.

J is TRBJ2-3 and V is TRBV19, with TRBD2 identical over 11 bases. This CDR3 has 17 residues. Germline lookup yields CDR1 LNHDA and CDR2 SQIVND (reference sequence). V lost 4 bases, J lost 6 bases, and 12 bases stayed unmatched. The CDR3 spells CASSRARTSGPQDTQYF. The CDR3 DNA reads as TGTGCCAGTAGTAGGGCCCGGACTAGCGGGCCGCAGGATACGCAGTATTTT.

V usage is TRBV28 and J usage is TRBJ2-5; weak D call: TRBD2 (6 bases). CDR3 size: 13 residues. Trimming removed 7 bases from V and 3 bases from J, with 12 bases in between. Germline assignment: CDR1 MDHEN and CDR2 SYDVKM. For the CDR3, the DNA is TGTGCCAGCAAAGATCCGGGGGAAGAGACCCAGTACTTC. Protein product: CASKDPGEETQYF. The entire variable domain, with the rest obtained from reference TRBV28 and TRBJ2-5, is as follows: DVKVTQSSRYLVKRTGEKVFLECVQDMDHENMFWYRQDPGLGLRLIYFSYDVKMKEKGDIPEGYSVSREKKERFSLILESASTNQTSMYLCASKDPGEETQYFGPGTRLLVL.

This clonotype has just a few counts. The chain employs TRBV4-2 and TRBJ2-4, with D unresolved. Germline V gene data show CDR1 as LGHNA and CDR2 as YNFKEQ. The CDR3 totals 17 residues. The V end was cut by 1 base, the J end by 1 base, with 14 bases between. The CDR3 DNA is TGTGCCAGCAGCCAAGTCGTAGGTGAGATGGCCAAAAACATTCAGTACTTC. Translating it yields CASSQVVGEMAKNIQYF.

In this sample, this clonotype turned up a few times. The CDR3 sequence is CASSLQGSAYEQYF. CDR3 coding DNA: TGTGCCAGCAGTCTACAGGGGTCTGCCTACGAGCAGTACTTC. The rearrangement links TRBV6-5 to TRBJ2-7; 7 bases map to TRBD1. The CDR3 totals 14 residues. V gave up 5 bases and J gave up 2 bases; unmatched junction bases: 6. The germline V gene has CDR1 MNHEY and CDR2 SVGAGI.

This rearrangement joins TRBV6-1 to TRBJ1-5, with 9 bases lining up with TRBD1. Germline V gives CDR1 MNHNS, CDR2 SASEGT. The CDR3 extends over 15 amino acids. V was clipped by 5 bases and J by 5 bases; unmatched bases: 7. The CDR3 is CASSSGQGGHQPQHF. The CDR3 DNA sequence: TGTGCCAGCAGTTCGGGACAGGGCGGGCATCAGCCCCAGCATTTT.